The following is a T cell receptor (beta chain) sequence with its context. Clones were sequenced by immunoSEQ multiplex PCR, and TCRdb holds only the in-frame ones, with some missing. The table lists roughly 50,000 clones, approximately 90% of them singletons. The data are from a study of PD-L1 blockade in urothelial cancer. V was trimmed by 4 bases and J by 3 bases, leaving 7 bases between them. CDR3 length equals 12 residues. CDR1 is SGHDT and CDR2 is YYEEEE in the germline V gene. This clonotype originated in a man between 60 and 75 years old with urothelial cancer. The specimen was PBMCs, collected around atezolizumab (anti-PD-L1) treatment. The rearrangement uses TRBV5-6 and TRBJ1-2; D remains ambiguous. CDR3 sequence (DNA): TGTGCCAGCAGCCCCGGGGACTATGGCTACACCTTC. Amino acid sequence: CASSPGDYGYTF.